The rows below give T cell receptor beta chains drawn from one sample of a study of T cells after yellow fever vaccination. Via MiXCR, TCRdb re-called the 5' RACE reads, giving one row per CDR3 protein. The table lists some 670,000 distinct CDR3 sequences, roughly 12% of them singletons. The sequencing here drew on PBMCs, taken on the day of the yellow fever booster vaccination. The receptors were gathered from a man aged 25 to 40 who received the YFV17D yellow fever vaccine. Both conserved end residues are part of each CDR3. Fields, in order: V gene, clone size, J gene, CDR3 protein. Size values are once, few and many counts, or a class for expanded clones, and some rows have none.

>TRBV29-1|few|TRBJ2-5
CSVEVQGLFQETQYF
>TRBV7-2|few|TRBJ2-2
CASSPLAGVKTGELFF
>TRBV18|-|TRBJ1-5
CASSPAGGEGVHQPQHF
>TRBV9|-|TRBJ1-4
CASSTGSEEKLFF
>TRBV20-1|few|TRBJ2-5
CSTFSYQETQYF
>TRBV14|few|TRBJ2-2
CASSWAGYTGELFF
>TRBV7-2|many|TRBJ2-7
CASSPGLAGVYEQYF
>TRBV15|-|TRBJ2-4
CATSRDLGSLAKNIQYF
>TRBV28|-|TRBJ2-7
CASSPGFEQYF
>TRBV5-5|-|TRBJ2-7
CASSLVSSGISYEQYF
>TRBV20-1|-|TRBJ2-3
CSAREASDTQYF
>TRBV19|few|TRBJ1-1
CASSIGARGTTEAFF
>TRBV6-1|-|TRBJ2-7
CASKGTGAPYEQYF
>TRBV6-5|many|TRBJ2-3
CASRGPGDTQYF
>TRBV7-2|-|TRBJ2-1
CASSLAALASSYNEQFF
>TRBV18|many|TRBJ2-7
CASSPKTGGHEQYF
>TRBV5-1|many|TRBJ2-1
CASSLDEPEYNEQFF
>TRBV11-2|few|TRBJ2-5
CASSLGGSETQYF
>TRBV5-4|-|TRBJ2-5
CASSFQTQETQYF
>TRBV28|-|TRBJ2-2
CAIGPGLAGYANTGELFF
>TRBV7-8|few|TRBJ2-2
CASIDRVGTGELFF
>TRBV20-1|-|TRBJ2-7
CSATRDLNYEQYF
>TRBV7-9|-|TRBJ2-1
CASSFKLSSYNEQFF
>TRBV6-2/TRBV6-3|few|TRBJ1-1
CASSRQYTEAFF
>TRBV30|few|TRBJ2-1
CAWSVSEIYNEQFF